Given below is one T cell receptor beta chain in context. The antigen remains undetermined. Clones were sequenced by immunoSEQ multiplex PCR, and TCRdb holds only the in-frame ones, with some missing. Of 150,000 to 180,000 clones detected, approximately 86% appear once; the ten largest clones hold under 25%. This CDR3 spans 13 amino acids. Germline V CDR1 and CDR2: SGHTA, FQGNSA. Trimming removed 4 bases at V and 5 bases at J, with 9 bases between. This sample is drawn from a study of cytomegalovirus exposure and HLA in healthy donors. Study-level results: Through in vitro validation, three CMV-associated chains were shown to be specific for CMV antigens.

The gene calls are TRBV7-2 and TRBJ2-1; possible D gene TRBD1, 6 bases. The sequenced sample consisted of PBMCs. The sequence was collected from a man aged 18 to 29 in good health and CMV-seropositive. CDR3 coding DNA: TGTGCCAGCAGCTATCGACAGGACAATGAGCAGTTCTTC. It yields the protein CASSYRQDNEQFF.